Included here is one TCR beta chain sequence, with context. This sample is drawn from a study of blood T cell repertoires in COVID-19. Background on the study: Material from acute and convalescent COVID-19 was sourced from the United States, Italy and Spain. Nucleic acid was either cDNA or gDNA, and it came from T cells, B-cell-depleted T cells, or PBMCs.

V lost 2 bases to trimming and J lost 0 bases; unmatched junction nucleotides: 7. Germline lookup yields CDR1 LGHDT and CDR2 YNNKEL (reference sequence). The CDR3 totals 18 residues. As handled by the study authors: Reference gene primer amplification gave nucleated cell count estimates. Sequencing was performed with immunoSEQ multiplex PCR; in TCRdb, only in-frame clones are kept and a portion is missing. V and J calls and clone size are copied from that table; D and trimming were computed from the DNA. This sample yields more than 45,000 clones, of which roughly 88% are seen a single time; around 2.7% belongs to the top ten.

This sequence was found in a man aged 80 or over with acute or convalescent COVID-19. The sequenced material came from peripheral blood. The rearrangement uses TRBV3-1 (or the pseudogene TRBV3-2) and TRBJ2-3; 11 bases line up with TRBD2. CDR3: CASSQLGLAGGSTDTQYF. The CDR3 nucleotides read TGTGCCAGCAGCCAACTGGGGCTAGCGGGGGGAAGCACAGATACGCAGTATTTT.